The entry that follows covers one T cell receptor (beta chain) sequence. Assay used: immunoSEQ multiplex PCR; TCRdb lists only in-frame clones, some missing. The data contain tens of thousands of clones, around 92% of them singletons. This sample is drawn from a study of T cell changes during pregnancy in multiple sclerosis. This CDR3 has 15 residues. The junction had 11 bases not matched to a gene; V was cut back by 5 bases and J by 5 bases. In germline, CDR1 is MNHEY, CDR2 SMNVEV (reference sequence). The chain has TRBV27 and TRBJ1-1; 7 nucleotides align to TRBD1. This clonotype was obtained from a female donor in good health, enrolled as a control in a pregnancy study. The sequences come from peripheral blood, collected in the first trimester of pregnancy. The DNA of the CDR3 is TGTGCCAGCAGTATCCGGACGGGACAGAGAACTGAAGCTTTCTTT. It yields the protein CASSIRTGQRTEAFF.